These 8 T cell receptor beta chains were all obtained from the same sample, sequenced in a study of T-cell memory formation after mild COVID-19. TCRdb ran MiXCR on the 5' RACE reads and lists one entry per CDR3 protein. This sample has 400,000 or so distinct CDR3 sequences; around 19% occur once, and the top ten carry around 8.4%. The sample consisted of PBMCs or a T cell subset sorted from them (not recorded which). Receptor source: an adult woman who had mild COVID-19 (a few samples of this study predate the infection). Cell type and time point are not known.

CDR3 residues: CASTRGGQSYEQYF. The CDR3 DNA is TGTGCCAGCACGAGGGGGGGGCAATCCTACGAGCAGTACTTC. The J gene is TRBJ2-7, the V gene TRBV4-2; a possible D gene is TRBD2 (7 bases). The germline gives CDR1 LGHNA, CDR2 YNFKEQ. The V gene lost 7 bases and the J gene lost 1 base, with 14 bases spanning the gap. The CDR3 runs 14 residues.

This clonotype was seen only once. It may be a read error: a sequence one base away is much more abundant. The rearrangement links TRBV12-3 or TRBV12-4 to TRBJ1-5; 8 nucleotides line up with TRBD1. The CDR3 runs 17 residues. As DNA, the CDR3 is TGTGCCAGCAGTTTAGGTCCCCCCGCAGGGGGCGAGCAGCACCAGCATTTT. The encoded protein is CASSLGPPAGGEQHQHF.

This clonotype was seen many times. The rearrangement joins TRBV12-3 or TRBV12-4 to TRBJ1-2; D unresolved. The V end was cut by 1 base, the J end by 5 bases, with 5 bases between. The CDR3 covers 12 residues. CDR3 coding DNA: TGTGCCAGCAGTTTAGGGGTTTATGGCTACACCTTC. Translating gives CASSLGVYGYTF.

The V call is TRBV7-9, the J call TRBJ1-3; tentatively, D is TRBD1 (6 bases). With 8 bases removed from V and 6 bases from J, the gap between germline ends came to 17 bases. The CDR3 contains 14 residues. From germline, CDR1 is SEHNR and CDR2 FQNEAQ (reference sequence). The CDR3 DNA reads TGTGCCAGCGAGGTACAGGGTCGAGAAAACACCATATATTTT. Translating it yields CASEVQGRENTIYF.

The rearrangement uses TRBV27 and TRBJ1-2; TRBD1 agrees at 9 bases. The CDR3 has 13 amino acids. Germline-derived CDR1 and CDR2 are MNHEY and SMNVEV (reference sequence). V gave up 6 bases and J gave up 4 bases; unmatched junction bases: 3. The CDR3: CASRPDRGYGYTF. The CDR3 DNA sequence: TGTGCCAGCAGACCGGACAGGGGCTATGGCTACACCTTC.

In the case of this clonotype: Given a much more abundant clone one base away, this may be a read error. The rearrangement joins TRBV7-2 to TRBJ1-2; D might be TRBD1 (6 bases). The CDR3 has 15 amino acids. CDR1 is SGHTA, CDR2 FQGNSA, per germline. This chain's CDR3 is CARSLAGGPGYGYTF. CDR3 coding DNA: TGTGCCAGAAGCTTAGCGGGGGGGCCGGGCTATGGCTACACCTTC. The full variable domain, completed using reference TRBV7-2 and TRBJ1-2, is GAGVSQSPSNKVTEKGKDVELRCDPISGHTALYWYRQSLGQGLEFLIYFQGNSAPDKSGLPSDRFSAERTGGSVSTLTIQRTQQEDSAVYLCARSLAGGPGYGYTFGSGTRLTVV.

At least ten counts were recorded for this clonotype. V usage is TRBV12-3 or TRBV12-4 and J usage is TRBJ1-1; TRBD1 aligns across 7 bases. This CDR3 spans 14 amino acids. J lost 1 base, V lost 6 bases, and 5 bases had no gene match. The CDR3 nucleotides are TGTGCCAGCAGCCCGGGACAGAGGAACACTGAAGCTTTCTTT. Protein: CASSPGQRNTEAFF.

This rearrangement joins TRBV7-8 to TRBJ1-1, with TRBD1 matching 9 bases. The CDR3 extends over 15 amino acids. CDR1 is SGHVS and CDR2 is FQNEAQ in the germline V gene. With 4 bases clipped from V and 4 bases from J, the junction kept 7 bases outside the gene matches. CDR3 amino acids: CASSSTTGGGTEAFF. The CDR3 coding sequence is TGTGCCAGCAGCTCTACGACAGGGGGAGGCACTGAAGCTTTCTTT.